Presented here are 28 T cell receptor beta chains from one specimen sequenced in a study of siplizumab effects on memory and regulatory T cells. The repertoire was sequenced with immunoSEQ multiplex PCR; TCRdb's copy has only in-frame clones and lacks some. The sample has over 90,000 clones; roughly 90% are singletons. The sample consisted of CD4+ T cells sorted from blood. The receptors stem from a human donor in good health.

The chain joins TRBV7-9 to TRBJ2-2; tentatively, D is TRBD1 or TRBD2 (6 bases each). Germline assignment: CDR1 SEHNR and CDR2 FQNEAQ (reference sequence). V gave up 1 base and J gave up 6 bases, with 9 bases separating them. The CDR3 sequence is 14 residues long. The CDR3 here is CASSLEEGAGELFF. The CDR3 DNA is TGTGCCAGCAGCTTAGAGGAGGGGGCCGGGGAGCTGTTTTTT.

The rearrangement joins TRBV5-1 to TRBJ2-4; D might be TRBD1 or TRBD2, each matching 6 bases. There are 19 residues in the CDR3. Trimming took off 4 bases at V and 5 bases at J, with 28 bases between the two ends. Germline lookup yields CDR1 SGHRS and CDR2 YFSETQ. The CDR3 region has the DNA TGCGCCAGCAGCCTCCCGACTAGAGGGGGACCTTATGGCGAAAACATTCAGTACTTC. It translates to CASSLPTRGGPYGENIQYF.

V and J are TRBV5-5 and TRBJ2-2, with D possibly matching TRBD2 (5 bases). V lost 1 base to trimming and J lost 1 base, with 8 bases between them. Germline V gene lookup returns CDR1 SGHKS and CDR2 YYEKEE (reference sequence). CDR3 size: 15 residues. The CDR3 nucleotides are TGTGCCAGCAGCTTGACTAGTAGGAACACCGGGGAGCTGTTTTTT. This gives the protein CASSLTSRNTGELFF. The complete variable domain, with remaining parts taken from reference TRBV5-5 and TRBJ2-2, reads DAGVTQSPTHLIKTRGQQVTLRCSPISGHKSVSWYQQVLGQGPQFIFQYYEKEERGRGNFPDRFSARQFPNYSSELNVNALLLGDSALYLCASSLTSRNTGELFFGEGSRLTVL.

The rearrangement links TRBV7-3 to TRBJ2-1; maybe TRBD1 (6 bases). Germline-derived CDR1 and CDR2 are SGHTA and FQGTGA. The ends were cut back, 0 bases at V and 5 bases at J, with 11 bases in the middle. This CDR3 has 15 amino acids. CDR3 sequence: CASSLTPGQNNEQFF. CDR3 in DNA: TGTGCCAGCAGCTTAACCCCGGGACAAAACAATGAGCAGTTCTTC.

This clone was seen a single time. This chain links TRBV5-1 with TRBJ2-3; D remains ambiguous. Trimming left V 2 bases short and J 6 bases short, with 13 bases between. Per germline, CDR1 SGHRS and CDR2 YFSETQ. The CDR3 loop spans 14 amino acids. CDR3 sequence: CASSLSGSADTQYF. DNA for the CDR3: TGCGCCAGCAGCTTATCGGGTTCTGCGGATACGCAGTATTTT.

V gene TRBV10-3 combines with J gene TRBJ2-7; TRBD1 agrees at 11 bases. V lost 2 bases, J lost 1 base, and 7 bases stayed unmatched. Germline-derived CDR1 and CDR2 are ENHRY and SYGVKD. The CDR3 sequence is 17 residues long. As DNA, the CDR3 is TGTGCCATCAGTGAGGGGATCGGACAGGGGGCTTCCTACGAGCAGTACTTC. Amino acids: CAISEGIGQGASYEQYF.

The CDR3 protein is CASSSEVIGTDTQYF. CDR3 DNA sequence: TGTGCCAGCAGTTCCGAGGTTATTGGCACAGATACGCAGTATTTT. V gene TRBV28 combines with J gene TRBJ2-3; D ambiguous. This CDR3 region has 15 residues. Germline V gene data show CDR1 as MDHEN and CDR2 as SYDVKM. Trimming removed 4 bases from V and 1 base from J, with 12 bases in between.

The rearrangement uses TRBV5-1 and TRBJ2-1; 10 bases map to TRBD2. J was trimmed by 6 bases and V by 4 bases; bases with no gene match: 10. Germline V gene sequence: CDR1 SGHRS, CDR2 YFSETQ. This CDR3 has 16 residues. The CDR3 nucleotides are TGCGCCAGCAGCGTGATAGCGGGAGGAGGGGTCAATGAGCAGTTCTTC. Translation gives CASSVIAGGGVNEQFF.

The CDR3 sequence is CASSVGGRADETQYF. The CDR3 nucleotides are TGTGCCAGCAGTGTTGGTGGGAGGGCCGACGAGACCCAGTACTTC. This rearrangement joins TRBV2 to TRBJ2-5, with 7 positions matching TRBD2. V was clipped by 4 bases and J by 5 bases; unmatched bases: 10. The V gene's germline CDR1 is SNHLY and CDR2 FYNNEI. The CDR3 is 15 amino acids.

Worth noting for this clone: The same CDR3 is also encoded by other DNA sequences in this sample. V is TRBV5-4 and J is TRBJ2-2; D is undetermined. Per germline, CDR1 SGHNT and CDR2 YYREEE (reference sequence). The CDR3 is made up of 13 amino acids. V lost 0 bases and J lost 4, with 4 bases in between. The CDR3 region is CASSLVGTGELFF. The CDR3 DNA is TGTGCCAGCAGCTTGGTAGGCACCGGGGAGCTGTTTTTT.

Details on this clone: Other DNA sequences from this sample encode an identical CDR3 as well. The rearrangement uses TRBV20-1 and TRBJ2-7; D unclear. The CDR3 sequence is 11 residues long. Germline V lookup: CDR1 DFQATT, CDR2 SNEGSKA (reference sequence). V gave up 2 bases and J gave up 4 bases, with 6 bases separating them. The CDR3 loop reads CSARKGYEQYF. The CDR3 coding sequence is TGCAGTGCTAGAAAGGGTTACGAGCAGTACTTC.

The chain combines TRBV9 with TRBJ2-1, with 11 bases matching TRBD2. This CDR3 comprises 15 residues. CDR1 and CDR2 (germline): SGDLS, YYNGEE. The V gene end was trimmed by 2 bases and the J gene end by 9 bases; junction bases not matched to a gene: 7. CDR3 bases: TGTGCCAGCAGCGTGTCTAGCGGGAGGTCGAGTGAGCAGTTCTTC. This sequence encodes CASSVSSGRSSEQFF. Full variable domain (rest looked up from reference TRBV9 and TRBJ2-1): DSGVTQTPKHLITATGQRVTLRCSPRSGDLSVYWYQQSLDQGLQFLIQYYNGEERAKGNILERFSAQQFPDLHSELNLSSLELGDSALYFCASSVSSGRSSEQFFGPGTRLTVL.

Only a few counts were recorded for this clone. CDR3 sequence reads: CASGIGQGGGETQYF. CDR3 nucleotide sequence: TGTGCTAGTGGCATCGGACAGGGCGGAGGAGAGACCCAGTACTTC. V usage is TRBV12-5 and J usage is TRBJ2-5; 8 bases are shared with TRBD1. The V gene end was trimmed by 6 bases and the J gene end by 4 bases; junction bases not matched to a gene: 10. This CDR3 has 15 residues. Germline V gives CDR1 LGHNT, CDR2 FRNRAP.

This chain links TRBV30 with TRBJ1-3, with a weak D call TRBD1 (5 bases). There are 15 residues in the CDR3. The V gene's germline CDR1 is GTSNPN and CDR2 SVGIG (reference sequence). The V end lost 3 bases, the J end lost 3 bases, and 15 bases lay between the germline ends. The CDR3 DNA is TGTGCCTGGAGCCCTAGGGGCTTGGTTGGAAACACCATATATTTT. This encodes CAWSPRGLVGNTIYF.

This clone was recorded once. The rearrangement links TRBV10-3 to TRBJ1-1, with D possibly being TRBD1 (6 bases). CDR1 and CDR2 from the germline V gene are ENHRY and SYGVKD. V was trimmed by 3 bases and J by 7 bases, leaving 12 bases between them. This CDR3 comprises 13 residues. DNA of the CDR3: TGTGCCATCAGTGAAGACAGGCCCTATGAAGCTTTCTTT. Its protein is CAISEDRPYEAFF.

CDR3 amino acids: CASSDSFGGAQDEQFF. The CDR3 bases are TGTGCCAGCAGTGACTCGTTCGGGGGGGCCCAGGATGAGCAGTTCTTC. V gene TRBV6-4 combines with J gene TRBJ2-1; 8 bases agree with TRBD2. Germline V gene data show CDR1 as MRHNA and CDR2 as SNTAGT. CDR3 length equals 16 residues. Trimming took 0 bases from V and 8 from J; bases not matched to a gene: 9.

DNA for the CDR3: TGCGCCAGCAGTGAGTCCGGACCCCCGGGTTTCGAGCAGTACTTC. This codes for CASSESGPPGFEQYF. This chain links TRBV10-2 with TRBJ2-7; D not certain. The germline gives CDR1 WSHSY, CDR2 SAAADI. V lost 0 bases to trimming and J lost 6 bases, with 15 bases between them. The CDR3 has 15 amino acids.

The rearrangement links TRBV25-1 to TRBJ2-3; 10 nucleotides align to TRBD2. CDR3 length: 15 amino acids. V was clipped by 6 bases and J by 3 bases; unmatched bases: 6. CDR1 is MGHDK and CDR2 is SYGVNS in the germline V gene. The CDR3 here is CASSVPGLATDTQYF. The CDR3 nucleotides read TGTGCCAGCAGCGTTCCGGGACTAGCGACAGATACGCAGTATTTT.

The chain recombines TRBV30 with TRBJ1-6; unclear D gene. The CDR3 runs to 11 residues. Germline CDR1 GTSNPN, CDR2 SVGIG (reference sequence). V lost 5 bases and J 7 bases, leaving 6 bases between the germline ends. CDR3 residues: CAWGPNSPLHF. Here the CDR3 DNA reads TGTGCCTGGGGACCAAATTCACCCCTCCACTTT.

This chain links TRBV2 with TRBJ2-4; D gene uncertain. V was trimmed by 6 bases and J by 0 bases, leaving 15 bases between them. This CDR3 comprises 16 residues. Germline V gene data show CDR1 as SNHLY and CDR2 as FYNNEI. The CDR3 nucleotides are TGTGCCAGCAGCCTTAGACACCAAGCAGCCAAAAACATTCAGTACTTC. It codes for CASSLRHQAAKNIQYF. Together with reference TRBV2 and TRBJ2-4, the CDR3 gives the full variable domain: EPEVTQTPSHQVTQMGQEVILRCVPISNHLYFYWYRQILGQKVEFLVSFYNNEISEKSEIFDDQFSVERPDGSNFTLKIRSTKLEDSAMYFCASSLRHQAAKNIQYFGAGTRLSVL.

The gene calls are TRBV18 and TRBJ2-1, with 7 bases aligning to TRBD2. J gave up 9 bases and V 6 bases, and 11 bases lay outside the gene matches. The germline CDR1 and CDR2 sequences are KGHSH and LQKENI. This CDR3 has 14 amino acids. The CDR3 sequence: CASSPPPAGAEQFF. Here the CDR3 DNA reads TGTGCCAGCTCCCCGCCCCCTGCGGGAGCTGAGCAGTTCTTC.

In regard to this clone: This CDR3 is also generated by other DNA sequences in the sample. The V and J genes are TRBV5-1 and TRBJ2-7; 8 positions match TRBD1. V shed 4 bases, J shed 6 bases, and the junction held 9 bases outside the gene matches. CDR3 size: 14 residues. CDR1 and CDR2 from the germline V gene are SGHRS and YFSETQ. The CDR3 sequence: CASSTGQGAGEQYF. CDR3 nucleotide sequence: TGCGCCAGCAGCACAGGACAGGGCGCTGGCGAGCAGTACTTC.

V gene TRBV5-1 combines with J gene TRBJ2-3; 7 bases agree with TRBD2. The CDR3 contains 14 residues. The ends lost 6 bases at V and 1 base at J; junction bases unmatched: 5. Germline CDR1 and CDR2: SGHRS and YFSETQ. CDR3 sequence reads: CASNWGGGTDTQYF. For the CDR3, the DNA is TGCGCCAGCAATTGGGGGGGAGGCACAGATACGCAGTATTTT.

The chain recombines TRBV4-2 with TRBJ2-5; TRBD2 aligns across 8 bases. This CDR3 region has 15 residues. V shed 4 bases and J 5 bases; nucleotides not matched to a gene: 9. Germline CDR1 is LGHNA and CDR2 is YNFKEQ. The CDR3 loop is CASSRNSGNPETQYF. The CDR3 DNA reads as TGTGCCAGCAGCCGAAATAGCGGGAACCCGGAGACCCAGTACTTC.

This chain links TRBV6-5 with TRBJ1-1; tentatively, D is TRBD1 (6 bases). The CDR3 has 13 amino acids. V lost 7 bases to trimming and J lost 3 bases, with 12 bases between them. Germline V lookup: CDR1 MNHEY, CDR2 SVGAGI. CDR3 sequence reads: CASTRGGDTEAFF. Here the CDR3 DNA reads TGTGCCAGCACTCGAGGGGGTGACACTGAAGCTTTCTTT.

This clone appeared once. The chain has TRBV25-1 and TRBJ1-2; no clear D gene. The V and J ends lost 3 bases and 6 bases respectively, with 14 bases between them. The CDR3 length is 14 residues. CDR1 and CDR2 from the germline V gene are MGHDK and SYGVNS. In DNA, the CDR3 is TGTGCCAGCAGTGAGAACGTACAGATAAATGGCTACACCTTC. Its translation is CASSENVQINGYTF.

The chain carries TRBV6-5 and TRBJ1-2; 7 nucleotides agree with TRBD1. The trim removed 6 bases at V and 2 bases at J, leaving 6 bases unmatched. Germline values: CDR1 MNHEY, CDR2 SVGAGI. The CDR3 is made up of 14 amino acids. The CDR3 sequence is CASSTDRSNYGYTF. CDR3 DNA sequence: TGTGCCAGCAGCACGGACAGGTCAAACTATGGCTACACCTTC.

This clone has only one observation. J is TRBJ2-1 and V is TRBV10-1; 11 nucleotides align to TRBD2. V trimming: 9 bases; J trimming: 0 bases; junction bases outside the gene matches: 4. The CDR3 contains 15 residues. CDR1 and CDR2 from the germline V gene are WNHNN and SYGVQD (reference sequence). The CDR3 sequence: CARIAGGNSYNEQFF. In DNA, the CDR3 is TGCGCCAGGATAGCGGGAGGGAACTCCTACAATGAGCAGTTCTTC.